This entry lists 22 T cell receptor beta chains sequenced from one sample in a study of blood T cell repertoires in COVID-19 (TCRdb year 2020). The library came from the immunoSEQ multiplex PCR assay. As stored in TCRdb, this immuneACCESS dataset retains in-frame rearrangements with V and J assigned. A fraction of the clones does not appear; measured against another copy, unresolved V genes explain less than half of the discrepancy, and the remainder lacks a known reason. The sample yields around 150,000 clones; approximately 79% were counted once. The ten top clones hold around 7.9% of the sample. The material sequenced was PBMCs or T cells enriched from blood (not recorded which). The receptors were gathered from a man aged 50 to 59 who had recovered from COVID-19.

The chain employs TRBV9 and TRBJ1-5; 8 bases match TRBD1. Per germline, CDR1 SGDLS and CDR2 YYNGEE. The CDR3 contains 15 residues. The trim removed 3 bases at V and 4 bases at J, leaving 6 bases unmatched. CDR3 nucleotides: TGTGCCAGCAGCGGCGGACAGGGTCTGAATCAGCCCCAGCATTTT. Its protein is CASSGGQGLNQPQHF. Variable domain in full (rest from reference TRBV9 and TRBJ1-5): DSGVTQTPKHLITATGQRVTLRCSPRSGDLSVYWYQQSLDQGLQFLIQYYNGEERAKGNILERFSAQQFPDLHSELNLSSLELGDSALYFCASSGGQGLNQPQHFGDGTRLSIL.

In its sample, this clone was seen a few times. V gene TRBV14 combines with J gene TRBJ1-1, with a possible D match to TRBD1 (5 bases). V was pared by 5 bases and J by 1 base, with 11 bases between. The CDR3 has 14 amino acids. CDR1 is SGHDN and CDR2 is FVKESK in the germline V gene. The CDR3 sequence: CASSSLGGNTEAFF. For the CDR3, the DNA is TGTGCCAGCAGCTCCCTGGGGGGGAACACTGAAGCTTTCTTT.

The genes are TRBV3-1 (or the pseudogene TRBV3-2) and TRBJ2-1; perhaps TRBD1 as D (5 bases). Trimming cost V 3 bases and J 9 bases, with 9 bases left between them. Germline CDR1 reads LGHDT; CDR2 reads YNNKEL (reference sequence). The CDR3 has 12 amino acids. CDR3 nucleotide sequence: TGTGCCAGCAGCCAGGCTAGGGGTGAGCAGTTCTTC. It translates to CASSQARGEQFF.

Only one count was recorded for this clone. This chain links TRBV5-3 with TRBJ2-3, with a tentative D call TRBD1 (6 bases). TRBV5-3 is an ORF, with its function uncertain. V lost 3 bases to trimming and J lost 2 bases, with 13 bases between them. The CDR3 is 15 amino acids. CDR3 amino acids: CARSCGGDSTDTQYF. CDR3 nucleotide sequence: TGTGCCAGAAGCTGTGGGGGCGACTCCACAGATACGCAGTATTTT.

The chain joins TRBV3-1 (or the pseudogene TRBV3-2) to TRBJ1-6, with TRBD1 identical over 8 bases. Germline V gene data show CDR1 as LGHDT and CDR2 as YNNKEL (reference sequence). The CDR3 has 17 residues. Trimming at V came to 3 bases and at J to 7 bases, leaving 11 bases not matched to a gene. CDR3 coding DNA: TGTGCCAGCAGCCACGTGCCGAGGACAGGGCAAAATTCACCCCTCCACTTT. Its translation is CASSHVPRTGQNSPLHF.

The chain recombines TRBV29-1 with TRBJ1-2; 9 positions match TRBD1. The CDR3 has 14 amino acids. The junction had 2 bases not matched to a gene; V was cut back by 1 base and J by 2 bases. Per germline, CDR1 SQVTM and CDR2 ANQGSEA. This CDR3 reads CSVEATGGNYGYTF. The CDR3 nucleotides are TGCAGCGTTGAAGCTACAGGGGGCAACTATGGCTACACCTTC. Supplemented by reference TRBV29-1 and TRBJ1-2, the full variable domain reads SAVISQKPSRDICQRGTSLTIQCQVDSQVTMMFWYRQQPGQSLTLIATANQGSEATYESGFVIDKFPISRPNLTFSTLTVSNMSPEDSSIYLCSVEATGGNYGYTFGSGTRLTVV.

The CDR3 DNA follows: TGTGCCTGGAGTGTACGGGCGGGCACTGAAGCTTTCTTT. Its protein is CAWSVRAGTEAFF. The chain is built from TRBV30 and TRBJ1-1; the D is unclear. This CDR3 contains 13 residues. With 0 bases removed from V and 4 bases from J, the gap between germline ends came to 9 bases. Germline lookup yields CDR1 GTSNPN and CDR2 SVGIG (reference sequence).

The CDR3 protein is CASSETRQKNQPQHF. The DNA for the CDR3 is TGTGCCAGCAGTGAAACGAGACAGAAAAATCAGCCCCAGCATTTT. The chain carries TRBV2 and TRBJ1-5; D perhaps matches TRBD1 (5 bases). Trimming removed 2 bases from V and 4 bases from J, with 12 bases in between. Germline V gene lookup returns CDR1 SNHLY and CDR2 FYNNEI. The CDR3 totals 15 residues.

The rearrangement links TRBV6-1 to TRBJ1-6; a possible D gene is TRBD1 (5 bases). CDR1 MNHNS and CDR2 SASEGT come from the germline V gene. Trimming took off 0 bases at V and 8 bases at J, with 5 bases between the two ends. This CDR3 contains 13 residues. The CDR3 DNA is TGTGCCAGCAGTGAAGCAGGGGATTCACCCCTCCACTTT. This encodes CASSEAGDSPLHF.

At least ten counts were recorded for this clone. The V gene is TRBV4-1, the J gene TRBJ1-5, with unresolved D. CDR3 length: 17 residues. With 4 bases removed from V and 0 bases from J, the gap between germline ends came to 16 bases. Per the germline V gene, CDR1 is MGHRA and CDR2 is YSYEKL. CDR3 DNA: TGCGCCAGCAGCCGATTTGGGGTTCGGGGTAGCAATCAGCCCCAGCATTTT. Residues: CASSRFGVRGSNQPQHF.

V usage is TRBV19 and J usage is TRBJ2-2, with a tentative D call TRBD2 (6 bases). The V gene's germline CDR1 is LNHDA and CDR2 SQIVND (reference sequence). The CDR3 extends over 15 amino acids. Trimming stripped 3 bases from V and 2 bases from J, with 10 bases between. Here the CDR3 reads CASSIGGLNTGELFF. For the CDR3, the DNA is TGTGCCAGTAGTATCGGGGGTCTCAACACCGGGGAGCTGTTTTTT. Using reference TRBV19 and TRBJ2-2 for the parts outside the CDR3, the full variable domain is DGGITQSPKYLFRKEGQNVTLSCEQNLNHDAMYWYRQDPGQGLRLIYYSQIVNDFQKGDIAEGYSVSREKKESFPLTVTSAQKNPTAFYLCASSIGGLNTGELFFGEGSRLTVL.

The rearrangement joins TRBV2 to TRBJ2-1; 10 positions agree with TRBD2. The germline gives CDR1 SNHLY, CDR2 FYNNEI. CDR3 size: 17 residues. The trim removed 7 bases at V and 0 bases at J, leaving 9 bases unmatched. The CDR3 here is CASIELAGLRSYNEQFF. DNA for the CDR3: TGTGCCAGCATAGAACTAGCGGGGCTCCGCTCCTACAATGAGCAGTTCTTC.

V usage is TRBV6-5 and J usage is TRBJ1-6; tentative D call: TRBD1 (5 bases). CDR1 MNHEY and CDR2 SVGAGI come from the germline V gene. With 0 bases removed from V and 7 bases from J, the gap between germline ends came to 13 bases. The CDR3 contains 16 residues. The CDR3 DNA reads as TGTGCCAGCAGTTACTCGAAAAGGGGTGACAATTCACCCCTCCACTTT. The encoded protein is CASSYSKRGDNSPLHF.

This clone was detected once. The V and J genes are TRBV6-5 and TRBJ1-1, with TRBD1 matching over 7 bases. V dropped 0 bases and J dropped 9; count of bases not matched to a gene: 1. From germline, CDR1 is MNHEY and CDR2 SVGAGI. The CDR3 contains 12 residues. The DNA of the CDR3 is TGTGCCAGCAGTTACTCGGGACAGAAAGCTTTCTTT. Protein sequence: CASSYSGQKAFF.

The CDR3 DNA reads as TGTGCCAGCAGTGGAGGGACTAGCTCCTACAATGAGCAGTTCTTC. Translating it yields CASSGGTSSYNEQFF. This chain uses TRBV2 with TRBJ2-1, with TRBD2 matching over 8 bases. Trimming at V came to 4 bases and at J to 0 bases, leaving 2 bases not matched to a gene. The CDR3 covers 15 residues. Germline CDR1 SNHLY, CDR2 FYNNEI.

The chain combines TRBV19 with TRBJ1-2, with TRBD1 identical over 7 bases. The V and J ends lost 3 bases and 5 bases, in that order; junction bases with no gene match: 6. CDR3 size: 14 residues. Germline V lookup: CDR1 LNHDA, CDR2 SQIVND (reference sequence). CDR3 sequence reads: CASSIPAGGYGYTF. CDR3 DNA sequence: TGTGCCAGTAGTATTCCGGCAGGGGGTTATGGCTACACCTTC.

The chain carries TRBV6-1 and TRBJ1-4; D is unclear. The V gene's germline CDR1 is MNHNS and CDR2 SASEGT. V lost 3 bases and J lost 8, with 10 bases in between. This CDR3 is 13 amino acids long. The CDR3 nucleotides read TGTGCCAGCAGTGACAGTCCGAGGGAAAAACTGTTTTTT. It is translated as CASSDSPREKLFF.

This chain connects TRBV30 to TRBJ2-3; TRBD2 matches 12 bases. Looked up from germline, CDR1 is GTSNPN and CDR2 is SVGIG (reference sequence). The CDR3 consists of 18 residues. The ends lost 3 bases at V and 0 bases at J; junction bases unmatched: 10. CDR3 DNA sequence: TGTGCCTGGAGCCGTGGACTAGCGGGGTACTCTAGCACAGATACGCAGTATTTT. This translates into CAWSRGLAGYSSTDTQYF. Full variable domain (missing parts from reference TRBV30 and TRBJ2-3): SQTIHQWPATLVQPVGSPLSLECTVEGTSNPNLYWYRQAAGRGLQLLFYSVGIGQISSEVPQNLSASRPQDRQFILSSKKLLLSDSGFYLCAWSRGLAGYSSTDTQYFGPGTRLTVL.

This chain connects TRBV19 to TRBJ2-3; TRBD2 aligns across 7 bases. V shed 5 bases, J shed 3 bases, and the junction held 5 bases outside the gene matches. The CDR3 runs to 14 residues. Germline V gene lookup returns CDR1 LNHDA and CDR2 SQIVND (reference sequence). CDR3 DNA sequence: TGTGCCAGTAGTTTACTAGCGCTGACAGATACGCAGTATTTT. This sequence encodes CASSLLALTDTQYF. The entire variable domain, with the rest obtained from reference TRBV19 and TRBJ2-3, is as follows: DGGITQSPKYLFRKEGQNVTLSCEQNLNHDAMYWYRQDPGQGLRLIYYSQIVNDFQKGDIAEGYSVSREKKESFPLTVTSAQKNPTAFYLCASSLLALTDTQYFGPGTRLTVL.

The V and J genes are TRBV4-3 and TRBJ1-2; possible D gene TRBD1, 6 bases. Germline CDR1 LGHNA, CDR2 YSLEER. This CDR3 region has 14 residues. Between the trimmed V and J ends, which lost 0 bases and 6 bases, there was a span of 11 bases. The CDR3 reads CASSQEGARDGYTF. The CDR3 nucleotides are TGCGCCAGCAGCCAAGAGGGGGCTAGGGATGGCTACACCTTC.

The chain couples TRBV7-2 to TRBJ1-1; 7 bases map to TRBD1. CDR1 is SGHTA and CDR2 is FQGNSA in the germline V gene. This CDR3 spans 13 amino acids. Trimming cost V 7 bases and J 5 bases; bases outside gene matches: 7. The CDR3 sequence is CASTEGARTEAFF. CDR3 in DNA: TGTGCCAGCACTGAGGGGGCGCGTACTGAAGCTTTCTTT.

The chain recombines TRBV13 with TRBJ2-2; D is perhaps TRBD1 (6 bases). Between the trimmed V and J ends, which lost 0 bases and 0 bases, there was a span of 11 bases. Germline CDR1 and CDR2: PRHDT and FYEKMQ (reference sequence). CDR3 length equals 17 residues. In DNA, the CDR3 is TGTGCCAGCAGCTTAGGCTTGGGACACCCGAACACCGGGGAGCTGTTTTTT. Translation: CASSLGLGHPNTGELFF.